Each of the 29 T cell receptor beta chains below was sequenced from the same sample in a study of blood T cell repertoires in COVID-19. Measured with immunoSEQ multiplex PCR; TCRdb has only the in-frame clones, and not every one. Counted here are a few hundred thousand clones, around 87% occurring once; the ten biggest clones make up 1.9%. The material sequenced was PBMCs or T cells enriched from blood (not recorded which). These receptors all stem from a middle-aged man in a cohort exposed to, infected with or recovered from COVID-19 (not recorded which).

Turning to this clone: Distinct nucleotide sequences in the sample also encode this CDR3. The chain links TRBV2 to TRBJ1-1; D possibly corresponds to TRBD1 (5 bases). The CDR3 is 11 amino acids. With 7 bases removed from V and 4 bases from J, the gap between germline ends came to 7 bases. Germline V gene data show CDR1 as SNHLY and CDR2 as FYNNEI. Here the CDR3 DNA reads TGTGCCAGCAACGGGGGCACTGAAGCTTTCTTT. Translating it yields CASNGGTEAFF.

The chain carries TRBV25-1 and TRBJ1-5, with TRBD1 identical over 7 bases. Germline V gene lookup returns CDR1 MGHDK and CDR2 SYGVNS. The V and J ends lost 5 bases and 2 bases, in that order; junction bases with no gene match: 3. This CDR3 region has 14 residues. CDR3 loop: CASSRQGGNQPQHF. In DNA form, the CDR3 reads TGTGCCAGCAGTCGACAGGGTGGCAATCAGCCCCAGCATTTT.

This clone was observed a single time. The chain has TRBV18 and TRBJ2-4, with 8 positions matching TRBD2. The V gene's germline CDR1 is KGHSH and CDR2 LQKENI. The CDR3 sequence is 15 residues long. Unmatched junction bases numbered 6, after V lost 6 bases and J lost 2 bases. The CDR3 is CASSPGGATKNIQYF. The CDR3 nucleotides are TGTGCCAGCTCCCCCGGGGGGGCAACCAAAAACATTCAGTACTTC.

The chain uses TRBV9 and TRBJ2-1, with a tentative D call TRBD1 (7 bases). The CDR3 loop spans 15 amino acids. Germline values: CDR1 SGDLS, CDR2 YYNGEE. Trimming cost V 3 bases and J 3 bases, with 13 bases left between them. The CDR3 bases are TGTGCCAGCAGCGCCGGACAGGACTACTACAATGAGCAGTTCTTC. Its translation: CASSAGQDYYNEQFF.

The gene calls are TRBV27 and TRBJ2-1; 8 nucleotides match TRBD2. There are 17 residues in the CDR3. Germline CDR1 MNHEY, CDR2 SMNVEV (reference sequence). After removal of 2 bases from V and 0 bases from J, the junction contained 6 bases not matched to a gene. CDR3: CASSLRVAGSSYNEQFF. CDR3 bases: TGTGCCAGCAGTTTAAGGGTAGCGGGAAGCTCCTACAATGAGCAGTTCTTC.

V is TRBV18 and J is TRBJ2-5; D is ambiguous. This CDR3 contains 15 residues. Germline V gene sequence: CDR1 KGHSH, CDR2 LQKENI. V shed 2 bases and J shed 2 bases, with 12 bases lying between them. DNA for the CDR3: TGTGCCAGCTCACCAATTCCAGTAAAACAAGAGACCCAGTACTTC. Translating gives CASSPIPVKQETQYF.

DNA for the CDR3: TGTGCCAGCTCACCAAAGGGACAGGCGGCTAATGAAAAACTGTTTTTT. This gives the protein CASSPKGQAANEKLFF. The chain employs TRBV18 and TRBJ1-4; 8 bases are shared with TRBD1. The CDR3 loop spans 16 amino acids. Germline lookup yields CDR1 KGHSH and CDR2 LQKENI. Losses at the gene ends were 2 bases for V and 3 bases for J; bases not matched to a gene: 5.

V is TRBV11-3 and J is TRBJ2-1, with a possible D match to TRBD1 (5 bases). In germline, CDR1 is SGHNT, CDR2 YENEEA. V was trimmed by 5 bases and J by 0 bases, leaving 8 bases between them. This CDR3 comprises 14 residues. The CDR3 nucleotides read TGTGCCAGCAGCCTCCAGGGCTCCTACAATGAGCAGTTCTTC. Translation: CASSLQGSYNEQFF.

The chain is built from TRBV7-9 and TRBJ1-3; D perhaps matches TRBD1 (5 bases). The CDR3 contains 15 residues. Trimming removed 1 base at V and 3 bases at J, with 10 bases between. The germline CDR1 and CDR2 sequences are SEHNR and FQNEAQ (reference sequence). The CDR3 DNA reads as TGTGCCAGCAGCTTAGATGGGGGGATTGGAAACACCATATATTTT. It is translated as CASSLDGGIGNTIYF.

This rearrangement joins TRBV7-9 to TRBJ2-7; 10 nucleotides line up with TRBD1. The V gene's germline CDR1 is SEHNR and CDR2 FQNEAQ (reference sequence). After removal of 5 bases from V and 4 bases from J, the junction contained 5 bases not matched to a gene. The CDR3 totals 14 residues. In nucleotides, the CDR3 is TGTGCCAGCAGCAGAGGGACAGGGGCATACGAGCAGTACTTC. It is translated as CASSRGTGAYEQYF.

The chain is built from TRBV19 and TRBJ2-2; D may be TRBD1 (6 bases). Trimming shortened V by 0 bases and J by 6 bases, and 11 bases separated the two germline ends. The CDR3 spans 15 residues. Germline V gene data show CDR1 as LNHDA and CDR2 as SQIVND (reference sequence). The CDR3 here is CASSIDGTPPGELFF. Here the CDR3 DNA reads TGTGCCAGTAGTATAGATGGGACACCCCCCGGGGAGCTGTTTTTT. The full variable domain, rest sourced from reference TRBV19 and TRBJ2-2, is DGGITQSPKYLFRKEGQNVTLSCEQNLNHDAMYWYRQDPGQGLRLIYYSQIVNDFQKGDIAEGYSVSREKKESFPLTVTSAQKNPTAFYLCASSIDGTPPGELFFGEGSRLTVL.

The chain joins TRBV27 to TRBJ1-4; TRBD1 matches 10 bases. The CDR3 is made up of 14 amino acids. Germline trimming cut 6 bases from V and 14 bases from J; bases unmatched to any gene: 12. Germline-derived CDR1 and CDR2 are MNHEY and SMNVEV (reference sequence). The CDR3 sequence is CASSPGTGVRGLFF. CDR3 nucleotide sequence: TGTGCCAGCAGCCCCGGGACAGGGGTAAGAGGGCTGTTTTTT.

The chain combines TRBV3-1 (or the pseudogene TRBV3-2) with TRBJ1-2; tentative D call: TRBD1 (6 bases). The germline V and J ends were trimmed by 5 bases and 6 bases, with 13 bases remaining between them. CDR1 and CDR2 from the germline V gene are LGHDT and YNNKEL (reference sequence). This CDR3 is 13 amino acids long. CDR3: CASSKQGAHGYTF. The CDR3 bases are TGTGCCAGCAGCAAACAGGGCGCGCATGGCTACACCTTC.

This clone was picked up one time. For the CDR3, the DNA is TGTGCCAGTAGTACACCACAGGGGGCGGCGAACACCGGGGAGCTGTTTTTT. Protein: CASSTPQGAANTGELFF. V and J are TRBV19 and TRBJ2-2; 9 nucleotides align to TRBD1. Germline V gene sequence: CDR1 LNHDA, CDR2 SQIVND (reference sequence). V was pared by 4 bases and J by 0 bases, with 6 bases of the junction left unmatched. The CDR3 loop spans 17 amino acids.

The J gene is TRBJ1-5, the V gene TRBV28; 7 nucleotides match TRBD1. The germline gives CDR1 MDHEN, CDR2 SYDVKM. J gave up 3 bases and V 7 bases, and 6 bases lay outside the gene matches. This CDR3 spans 14 amino acids. CDR3 sequence reads: CASTLQGDNQPQHF. DNA for the CDR3: TGTGCCAGCACCCTTCAGGGGGACAATCAGCCCCAGCATTTT.

This chain joins TRBV10-1 and TRBJ2-1, with D possibly TRBD2 on 6 matching bases. The V gene lost 3 bases and the J gene lost 0 bases, with 12 bases spanning the gap. The CDR3 runs to 16 residues. Looked up from germline, CDR1 is WNHNN and CDR2 is SYGVQD (reference sequence). CDR3 protein: CASSDYSGSSYNEQFF. As DNA, the CDR3 is TGCGCCAGCAGTGACTATAGCGGCAGCTCCTACAATGAGCAGTTCTTC.

The rearrangement uses TRBV11-3 and TRBJ2-2, with 9 bases identical to TRBD2. This CDR3 is 14 amino acids long. With 4 bases clipped from V and 5 bases from J, the junction kept 2 bases outside the gene matches. Germline V gene data show CDR1 as SGHNT and CDR2 as YENEEA. The DNA of the CDR3 is TGTGCCAGCAGCTGGGGACTAGCAACCGGGGAGCTGTTTTTT. Its protein is CASSWGLATGELFF. Full variable domain (outside the CDR3, taken from reference TRBV11-3 and TRBJ2-2): EAGVVQSPRYKIIEKKQPVAFWCNPISGHNTLYWYLQNLGQGPELLIRYENEEAVDDSQLPKDRFSAERLKGVDSTLKIQPAELGDSAVYLCASSWGLATGELFFGEGSRLTVL.

This clone was seen at least ten times. The chain couples TRBV4-1 to TRBJ2-3, with no clear D. This CDR3 comprises 14 residues. From germline, CDR1 is MGHRA and CDR2 YSYEKL. The V and J ends lost 1 base and 0 bases respectively, with 5 bases between them. In nucleotides, the CDR3 is TGCGCCAGCAGCCAAGGTCCTAGCACAGATACGCAGTATTTT. It yields the protein CASSQGPSTDTQYF.

This chain's CDR3 is CASSGQLNTEAFF. Here the CDR3 DNA reads TGTGCCAGCAGTGGACAACTCAACACTGAAGCTTTCTTT. The rearrangement joins TRBV12-3 or TRBV12-4 to TRBJ1-1; D is possibly TRBD1 (5 bases). Trimming took 5 bases from V and 2 from J, leaving 9 bases between them. This CDR3 comprises 13 residues.

This chain uses TRBV30 with TRBJ1-6; 10 nucleotides align to TRBD1. Trimming took 1 base from V and 9 from J; bases not matched to a gene: 6. From germline, CDR1 is GTSNPN and CDR2 SVGIG (reference sequence). The CDR3 is 15 amino acids. The CDR3 spells CAWSAGTGEASPLHF. The CDR3 nucleotides read TGTGCCTGGAGTGCTGGGACAGGGGAGGCTTCACCCCTCCACTTT.

The chain joins TRBV29-1 to TRBJ2-2; no definite D call. The V end was cut by 6 bases, the J end by 2 bases, with 7 bases between. The CDR3 sequence is 12 residues long. CDR1 is SQVTM and CDR2 is ANQGSEA in the germline V gene. Here the CDR3 reads CSVSLNTGELFF. DNA of the CDR3: TGCAGCGTGAGCCTTAACACCGGGGAGCTGTTTTTT.

The chain couples TRBV18 to TRBJ2-7; weak D call: TRBD1 (7 bases). The length of the CDR3 is 16 residues. The V and J ends lost 5 bases and 6 bases respectively, with 23 bases between them. Germline loops: CDR1 KGHSH, CDR2 LQKENI. This CDR3 is CASSAAAGPGGIEQYF. In DNA, the CDR3 is TGTGCCAGCTCAGCCGCAGCGGGTCCAGGGGGAATCGAGCAGTACTTC.

The count of this clone is one. The chain has TRBV6-4 and TRBJ1-6, with a possible D match to TRBD1 (5 bases). The V and J ends lost 7 bases and 0 bases respectively, with 13 bases between them. The germline V gene encodes CDR1 MRHNA and CDR2 SNTAGT. The CDR3 extends over 16 amino acids. In nucleotides, the CDR3 is TGTGCCAGCACTCCCGGGACTAGCTCCTATAATTCACCCCTCCACTTT. Protein sequence: CASTPGTSSYNSPLHF.

V and J are TRBV18 and TRBJ2-1, with D possibly matching TRBD2 (6 bases). The CDR3 contains 13 residues. CDR1 is KGHSH and CDR2 is LQKENI in the germline V gene. V lost 2 bases and J 7 bases, leaving 9 bases between the germline ends. CDR3 DNA: TGTGCCAGCTCACCATCAAGCGGGAATGAGCAGTTCTTC. It yields the protein CASSPSSGNEQFF.

The rearrangement joins TRBV11-3 to TRBJ2-1, with 14 bases lining up with TRBD2. With 3 bases clipped from V and 6 bases from J, the junction kept 1 base outside the gene matches. This CDR3 has 15 residues. Germline V gives CDR1 SGHNT, CDR2 YENEEA. The CDR3: CASSFGLAGGNEQFF. For the CDR3, the DNA is TGTGCCAGCAGCTTCGGACTAGCGGGAGGCAATGAGCAGTTCTTC.

V gene TRBV30 combines with J gene TRBJ1-2; D is perhaps TRBD1 (5 bases). Germline CDR1 is GTSNPN and CDR2 is SVGIG (reference sequence). CDR3 size: 11 residues. The germline V and J ends were trimmed by 0 bases and 13 bases, with 12 bases remaining between them. CDR3 nucleotide sequence: TGTGCCTGGAGTGTAGGGGCCCTCCCCACCTTC. Its translation: CAWSVGALPTF.

This chain connects TRBV19 to TRBJ1-1, with 8 bases that match TRBD1. The germline gives CDR1 LNHDA, CDR2 SQIVND (reference sequence). CDR3 length equals 17 residues. J was trimmed by 0 bases and V by 1 base; bases with no gene match: 7. The CDR3 sequence: CASSIGTGSPLNTEAFF. Written as DNA, the CDR3 is TGTGCCAGTAGTATAGGGACAGGGTCTCCTTTGAACACTGAAGCTTTCTTT.

The chain links TRBV5-4 to TRBJ2-5, with 11 bases fitting TRBD2. The CDR3 length is 16 residues. The V segment lost 0 bases and the J segment 0 bases; nucleotides outside the gene matches: 1. Germline V lookup: CDR1 SGHNT, CDR2 YYREEE (reference sequence). CDR3 bases: TGTGCCAGCAGCTTGGGACTAGCGGGGTACCAAGAGACCCAGTACTTC. Protein: CASSLGLAGYQETQYF. Looking up the rest from reference TRBV5-4 and TRBJ2-5 gives the full variable domain: ETGVTQSPTHLIKTRGQQVTLRCSSQSGHNTVSWYQQALGQGPQFIFQYYREEENGRGNFPPRFSGLQFPNYSSELNVNALELDDSALYLCASSLGLAGYQETQYFGPGTRLLVL.

This chain connects TRBV2 to TRBJ1-5; D may be TRBD1 (6 bases). V was pared by 8 bases and J by 7 bases, with 15 bases between. The CDR3 has 13 amino acids. Germline CDR1 is SNHLY and CDR2 is FYNNEI. The CDR3 nucleotides read TGTGCCAGCTCAGAGGGGGAACGGCAGCCCCAGCATTTT. This gives the protein CASSEGERQPQHF.